This T cell receptor (beta chain) comes out of a study of siplizumab effects on memory and regulatory T cells. Assay used: immunoSEQ multiplex PCR; TCRdb lists only in-frame clones, some missing. The sample has 94,000 or so clones, under 95% seen once. This clone was seen a few times. Germline V gene sequence: CDR1 SGHDT, CDR2 YYEEEE. The CDR3 length is 12 residues. The V gene lost 7 bases and the J gene lost 6 bases, with 11 bases spanning the gap. The chain carries TRBV5-6 and TRBJ1-5; D call uncertain. The TCR originated in a human donor in good health. The sequenced sample consisted of CD8+ T cells sorted from blood. The CDR3 reads CASSAGVQPQHF. In nucleotides, the CDR3 is TGTGCCAGCTCCGCCGGTGTTCAGCCCCAGCATTTT.